The clone carrying this TCR beta chain was counted only a few times. Its target is unknown. This sample is part of a study of vaccination effects on CD4 cells after COVID-19. Sequencing was performed with immunoSEQ multiplex PCR; in TCRdb, only in-frame clones are kept and a portion is missing. The sample includes about 73,000 clones, roughly 74% seen only once; the top ten take over 2.5%. The CDR3 totals 11 residues. The ends were cut back, 6 bases at V and 4 bases at J, with 6 bases in the middle. ViraFEST expansion of antigen-specific CD4+ T cells with viral peptide pools preceded sequencing. When 10 to 11 days of culture had elapsed, CD4+ T cells were isolated. Nucleocapsid antibody tests were negative, and the vaccine recipients had no prior SARS-CoV-2 infection. On day 3 and again on day 7, half the medium was replaced with IL-2 medium.

Sample: CD4+ T cells from PBMCs cultured with HCoV-NL63 spike peptides, taken before COVID-19 vaccination. The receptor comes from a human donor who received a COVID-19 vaccine. The chain combines TRBV12-3 or TRBV12-4 with TRBJ1-1; D gene ambiguous. CDR3: CASRVGTEAFF. The CDR3 DNA is TGTGCCAGCAGGGTGGGCACTGAAGCTTTCTTT.